This T cell receptor (beta chain) was found in a study of blood T cells in healthy people across ages. Study-level information: About one barcoded beta molecule per two T cells came from capture by template switching. Study results and caveats: Estimated diversity across one million T cells was deemed an underestimate.

Sample-barcoded 5' priming and a J-beta primer mix drove a second PCR of about 6 to 12 cycles. Each CDR3 protein is one row after TCRdb ran MiXCR on the 5' RACE reads. The sample includes around 970,000 distinct CDR3 sequences, just over 50% seen only once; the top ten take around 21%. As to this clonotype: Its specificity is unknown.

The ends lost 6 bases at V and 5 bases at J; junction bases unmatched: 4. Germline-derived CDR1 and CDR2 are MNHNS and SASEGT. The CDR3 runs 13 residues. The specimen was blood. J is TRBJ2-3 and V is TRBV6-1; TRBD1 matches at 8 bases. This clonotype originated in a woman aged 55 to 70 in good health. CDR3 amino acids: CASSRGQVDTQYF. CDR3 bases: TGTGCCAGCAGCAGGGGGCAAGTAGATACGCAGTATTTT.